The 15 T cell receptor beta chains given below trace back to one sample, sequenced in a study of control samples from healthy donors and cancer patients. The protocol was immunoSEQ multiplex PCR, while the TCRdb copy is restricted to in-frame clones and leaves out a portion. Of 100,000 to 150,000 clones in the sample, roughly 90% were seen once. The sample consisted of blood. The receptors originated from a man aged 18-30 years in good health.

The rearrangement links TRBV10-3 to TRBJ2-2; TRBD2 is a possible D gene (6 bases). V gave up 4 bases and J gave up 3 bases, with 12 bases separating them. Per the germline V gene, CDR1 is ENHRY and CDR2 is SYGVKD. The CDR3 covers 15 residues. The CDR3: CAISGRDDHTGELFF. CDR3 coding DNA: TGTGCCATCAGTGGGCGGGACGACCACACCGGGGAGCTGTTTTTT.

The gene calls are TRBV6-1 and TRBJ1-4, with no clear D. V shed 0 bases and J shed 8 bases, with 7 bases lying between them. The CDR3 covers 13 residues. Looked up from germline, CDR1 is MNHNS and CDR2 is SASEGT. The CDR3 spells CASSEARSEKLFF. The CDR3 coding sequence is TGTGCCAGCAGTGAAGCACGGAGCGAAAAACTGTTTTTT.

The CDR3 sequence: CASSVPGAGEQYF. DNA for the CDR3: TGCGCCAGCAGTGTTCCGGGGGCGGGAGAGCAGTACTTC. V usage is TRBV10-1 and J usage is TRBJ2-7, with D perhaps being TRBD1 or TRBD2 (6 bases each). This CDR3 is 13 amino acids long. Germline assignment: CDR1 WNHNN and CDR2 SYGVQD (reference sequence). V was pared by 4 bases and J by 7 bases, with 14 bases between.

The chain joins TRBV5-1 to TRBJ2-1; D is ambiguous. V lost 0 bases to trimming and J lost 10 bases, with 14 bases between them. Germline CDR1 is SGHRS and CDR2 is YFSETQ. CDR3 length: 14 amino acids. CDR3 sequence (DNA): TGCGCCAGCAGCTTGGAAGCAGGTATGAGGGAGCAGTTCTTC. Its translation: CASSLEAGMREQFF.

The rearrangement joins TRBV24-1 to TRBJ1-2; D gene uncertain. This CDR3 has 15 residues. The germline V gene encodes CDR1 KGHDR and CDR2 SFDVKD. Trimming took off 1 base at V and 2 bases at J, with 10 bases between the two ends. This CDR3 reads CATSDFSGGNYGYTF. For the CDR3, the DNA is TGTGCCACCAGTGATTTCAGCGGAGGGAACTATGGCTACACCTTC.

The V call is TRBV19, the J call TRBJ2-7; TRBD1 is a possible D gene (6 bases). The CDR3 sequence is 14 residues long. V was trimmed by 6 bases and J by 4 bases, leaving 16 bases between them. The germline V gene encodes CDR1 LNHDA and CDR2 SQIVND (reference sequence). CDR3 nucleotide sequence: TGTGCCAGTAGCATGGCAGGGGTGGCGTACGAGCAGTACTTC. Its translation is CASSMAGVAYEQYF.

The chain employs TRBV19 and TRBJ1-1; D not certain. The CDR3 is made up of 14 amino acids. Germline V gene data show CDR1 as LNHDA and CDR2 as SQIVND (reference sequence). The V end was cut by 7 bases, the J end by 0 bases, with 12 bases between. For the CDR3, the DNA is TGTGCCAGTACCGATCCGGGTATGAACACTGAAGCTTTCTTT. It specifies CASTDPGMNTEAFF.

This clone was recorded once. The rearrangement links TRBV30 to TRBJ2-7, with unresolved D. Germline V gene lookup returns CDR1 GTSNPN and CDR2 SVGIG (reference sequence). V was trimmed by 2 bases and J by 0 bases, leaving 14 bases between them. The CDR3 contains 15 residues. The CDR3 region is CAWSKRKLPSYEQYF. As DNA, the CDR3 is TGTGCCTGGAGTAAAAGGAAGTTACCCTCCTACGAGCAGTACTTC.

The CDR3 spells CASSYPSIGASTDTQYF. In nucleotides, the CDR3 is TGTGCCAGCAGTTACCCTTCGATCGGGGCTAGCACAGATACGCAGTATTTT. V usage is TRBV6-2 or TRBV6-3 and J usage is TRBJ2-3; the D gene could be TRBD1 or TRBD2 (5 bases each). With 2 bases removed from V and 0 bases from J, the gap between germline ends came to 15 bases. The CDR3 has 17 residues. The germline V gene encodes CDR1 MNHEY and CDR2 SVGEGT.

The gene calls are TRBV7-9 and TRBJ2-2, with D possibly being TRBD1 (5 bases). The V gene's germline CDR1 is SEHNR and CDR2 FQNEAQ (reference sequence). The CDR3 length is 18 residues. Trimming pared 4 bases from V and 0 bases from J, leaving 18 bases between. The CDR3 spells CASSSLVPTVANTGELFF. The CDR3 coding sequence is TGTGCCAGCAGCTCCCTCGTCCCGACAGTCGCGAACACCGGGGAGCTGTTTTTT.

The V gene is TRBV7-2, the J gene TRBJ1-5, with TRBD1 matching 8 bases. The CDR3 sequence is 14 residues long. Looked up from germline, CDR1 is SGHTA and CDR2 is FQGNSA. Trimming removed 5 bases from V and 7 bases from J; junction bases left unmatched: 7. The CDR3 sequence is CASSPGQGHQPQHF. The CDR3 DNA is TGTGCCAGCAGCCCTGGACAGGGTCACCAGCCCCAGCATTTT. Drawing the rest from reference TRBV7-2 and TRBJ1-5, the complete variable domain is GAGVSQSPSNKVTEKGKDVELRCDPISGHTALYWYRQSLGQGLEFLIYFQGNSAPDKSGLPSDRFSAERTGGSVSTLTIQRTQQEDSAVYLCASSPGQGHQPQHFGDGTRLSIL.

The CDR3 region is CASSRDSLNTEAFF. For the CDR3, the DNA is TGTGCCAGCAGTAGAGACAGCCTGAACACTGAAGCTTTCTTT. J is TRBJ1-1 and V is TRBV9; the D gene is possibly TRBD1 (5 bases). The CDR3 is made up of 14 amino acids. CDR1 and CDR2 from the germline V gene are SGDLS and YYNGEE. Trimming took 5 bases from V and 0 from J, leaving 11 bases between them. Drawing the rest from reference TRBV9 and TRBJ1-1, the complete variable domain is DSGVTQTPKHLITATGQRVTLRCSPRSGDLSVYWYQQSLDQGLQFLIQYYNGEERAKGNILERFSAQQFPDLHSELNLSSLELGDSALYFCASSRDSLNTEAFFGQGTRLTVV.

The chain has TRBV11-1 and TRBJ1-2; a weak D match, TRBD1 (5 bases). The length of the CDR3 is 15 residues. Germline lookup yields CDR1 SGHAT and CDR2 FQDESV (reference sequence). With 7 bases removed from V and 2 bases from J, the gap between germline ends came to 17 bases. The CDR3 protein is CASTIGTYSNYGYTF. CDR3 nucleotide sequence: TGTGCCAGCACCATAGGGACCTATTCCAACTATGGCTACACCTTC.

V and J are TRBV28 and TRBJ1-1; D unclear. Germline V gene data show CDR1 as MDHEN and CDR2 as SYDVKM. The V end lost 4 bases, the J end lost 5 bases, and 17 bases lay between the germline ends. There are 15 residues in the CDR3. This chain's CDR3 is CASSSRAGFRTEAFF. The CDR3 DNA reads as TGTGCCAGCAGTTCCCGGGCGGGTTTTCGAACTGAAGCTTTCTTT.

This clone was observed a single time. The chain joins TRBV7-8 to TRBJ2-1; 8 bases match TRBD2. The V segment lost 5 bases and the J segment 0 bases; nucleotides outside the gene matches: 15. CDR3 length equals 19 residues. Germline CDR1 and CDR2: SGHVS and FQNEAQ. CDR3 sequence reads: CASSPRGAGVPSSYNEQFF. Written as DNA, the CDR3 is TGTGCCAGCAGCCCCCGTGGAGCGGGAGTCCCGAGCTCCTACAATGAGCAGTTCTTC.